Listed here are 17 T cell receptor beta chains from one sample, sequenced in a study of T cell responses to AZD1222 COVID-19 vaccine (dated by TCRdb to the early 2020s). The sample's time point label is to be understood as: baseline before first vaccination. The library was obtained by the immunoSEQ multiplex PCR assay. Sourced from immuneACCESS, this table was stored by TCRdb with only in-frame sequences that have V and J called. A share of the clones is absent; for the studies checked, an unresolved V gene accounts for under half, and the remainder has no known explanation. Here the sample has about 120,000 clones; around 90% occur a single time. About 5.2% of the sample rests with the top ten. The sample in question was peripheral blood, obtained on day 0 of AZD1222 vaccination. All receptors derive from an adult in good health.

The rearrangement links TRBV19 to TRBJ1-1; D call uncertain. The CDR3 consists of 11 residues. The V gene's germline CDR1 is LNHDA and CDR2 SQIVND (reference sequence). With 8 bases removed from V and 4 bases from J, the gap between germline ends came to 8 bases. The CDR3 bases are TGTGCCAGTCGAGTTGGCACTGAAGCTTTCTTT. This encodes CASRVGTEAFF.

J is TRBJ2-1 and V is TRBV5-1, with D hard to call. Trimming removed 0 bases at V and 8 bases at J, with 12 bases between. CDR1 is SGHRS and CDR2 is YFSETQ in the germline V gene. The CDR3 is 14 residues long. The CDR3 coding sequence is TGCGCCAGCAGCTTGGAGAGTGTATTATATGAGCAGTTCTTC. It translates to CASSLESVLYEQFF.

The V call is TRBV18, the J call TRBJ2-5; tentatively, D is TRBD1 (6 bases). Trimming shortened V by 5 bases and J by 2 bases, and 9 bases separated the two germline ends. Germline V gene sequence: CDR1 KGHSH, CDR2 LQKENI. The CDR3 has 13 amino acids. The CDR3 DNA reads TGTGCCAGCTCATCCAGGGGACAAGAGACCCAGTACTTC. Encoded protein: CASSSRGQETQYF.

The chain recombines TRBV6-1 with TRBJ1-2; D might be TRBD1 (5 bases). The germline V gene has CDR1 MNHNS and CDR2 SASEGT. Trimming stripped 3 bases from V and 3 bases from J, with 8 bases between. This CDR3 is 13 amino acids long. CDR3: CASSERGDYGYTF. In nucleotides, the CDR3 is TGTGCCAGCAGTGAGAGGGGTGACTATGGCTACACCTTC.

Concerning this clone: One junction end disagrees with the germline gene, perhaps due to a read error. The chain joins TRBV19 to TRBJ1-6; tentative D call: TRBD1 (6 bases). From germline, CDR1 is LNHDA and CDR2 SQIVND (reference sequence). The CDR3 covers 17 residues. DNA for the CDR3: TGTGCCAGTAGTATCAACAGGGTCCCACGGTCCTTTTCATCCCTCCACTTT. Protein sequence: CASSINRVPRSFSSLHF.

The chain uses TRBV29-1 and TRBJ1-1; a possible D gene is TRBD1 (6 bases). Looked up from germline, CDR1 is SQVTM and CDR2 is ANQGSEA. The CDR3 is made up of 11 amino acids. Trimming removed 4 bases at V and 10 bases at J, with 13 bases between. The CDR3 protein is CSVGGQPRAFF. The CDR3 DNA sequence: TGCAGCGTTGGGGGGCAGCCTAGAGCTTTCTTT.

The rearrangement links TRBV15 to TRBJ1-5; D is unresolved. The V and J ends lost 5 bases and 0 bases respectively, with 17 bases between them. Germline V gene sequence: CDR1 LNHNV, CDR2 YYDKDF (reference sequence). This CDR3 is 17 amino acids long. In DNA form, the CDR3 reads TGTGCCACCAGCTCGGCCCTCGAGCCCTATAGCAATCAGCCCCAGCATTTT. It encodes CATSSALEPYSNQPQHF. Together with reference TRBV15 and TRBJ1-5, the CDR3 gives the full variable domain: DAMVIQNPRYQVTQFGKPVTLSCSQTLNHNVMYWYQQKSSQAPKLLFHYYDKDFNNEADTPDNFQSRRPNTSFCFLDIRSPGLGDTAMYLCATSSALEPYSNQPQHFGDGTRLSIL.

This rearrangement joins TRBV28 to TRBJ1-2, with TRBD1 matching over 9 bases. The CDR3 spans 15 residues. With V trimmed by 5 bases and J by 8 bases, 12 bases remained unmatched. Looked up from germline, CDR1 is MDHEN and CDR2 is SYDVKM. The CDR3 here is CASSPLRTGVRGYTF. In DNA form, the CDR3 reads TGTGCCAGCAGTCCTTTGAGGACAGGGGTTCGAGGCTACACCTTC.

The V and J genes are TRBV7-6 and TRBJ1-5, with TRBD1 identical over 7 bases. The V gene end was trimmed by 5 bases and the J gene end by 4 bases; junction bases not matched to a gene: 11. The germline V gene encodes CDR1 SGHVS and CDR2 FNYEAQ. CDR3 length: 16 amino acids. CDR3 protein: CASSPGQHNLNQPQHF. CDR3 nucleotide sequence: TGTGCCAGCAGCCCGGGACAGCACAACTTAAATCAGCCCCAGCATTTT.

V gene TRBV3-1 (or the pseudogene TRBV3-2) combines with J gene TRBJ2-7, with D perhaps TRBD2 (6 bases). This CDR3 contains 16 residues. Trimming took off 2 bases at V and 0 bases at J, with 14 bases between the two ends. Germline V gene sequence: CDR1 LGHDT, CDR2 YNNKEL (reference sequence). Here the CDR3 reads CASSQWGDSSSYEQYF. The CDR3 DNA reads as TGTGCCAGCAGCCAATGGGGGGACTCCAGCTCCTACGAGCAGTACTTC.

This clone was counted between two and nine times. This chain connects TRBV18 to TRBJ1-4, with D maybe TRBD1 (6 bases). Germline CDR1 reads KGHSH; CDR2 reads LQKENI. The CDR3 spans 14 residues. Trimming cost V 3 bases and J 8 bases, with 13 bases left between them. CDR3 nucleotides: TGTGCCAGCTCACCGCACGCCACAGGGGAAAAACTGTTTTTT. Translating gives CASSPHATGEKLFF.

This chain links TRBV4-1 with TRBJ1-5, with D possibly being TRBD1 (5 bases). Trimming removed 0 bases at V and 6 bases at J, with 12 bases between. Germline CDR1 reads MGHRA; CDR2 reads YSYEKL. CDR3 length: 15 residues. The CDR3 bases are TGCGCCAGCAGCCAAGATGGCAGCGGGGGTCAGCCCCAGCATTTT. Its protein product is CASSQDGSGGQPQHF.

The chain is built from TRBV4-2 and TRBJ2-1; TRBD2 aligns across 9 bases. CDR1 is LGHNA, CDR2 YNFKEQ, per germline. The CDR3 covers 16 residues. The J segment lost 3 bases and the V segment lost 0 bases, leaving 3 bases of the junction unmatched. The CDR3 coding sequence is TGTGCCAGCAGCCAAGACGCGGGAGGGAACTACAATGAGCAGTTCTTC. Protein sequence: CASSQDAGGNYNEQFF.

The chain uses TRBV5-1 and TRBJ1-2; 9 bases match TRBD1. The germline CDR1 and CDR2 sequences are SGHRS and YFSETQ. CDR3 size: 14 residues. V trimming: 4 bases; J trimming: 6 bases; junction bases outside the gene matches: 7. CDR3: CASSRDREVHGYTF. The CDR3 nucleotides are TGCGCCAGCAGCCGGGACAGGGAAGTGCATGGCTACACCTTC.

The CDR3 sequence is CASSLSSGRNNEQFF. CDR3 nucleotide sequence: TGTGCCAGCTCTCTTTCTAGCGGGAGGAACAATGAGCAGTTCTTC. This rearrangement joins TRBV18 to TRBJ2-1; 11 nucleotides agree with TRBD2. This CDR3 contains 15 residues. Trimming removed 6 bases from V and 5 bases from J; junction bases left unmatched: 6. Germline V gives CDR1 KGHSH, CDR2 LQKENI.

The CDR3 reads CAFGDQPQHF. DNA of the CDR3: TGTGCCTTCGGGGATCAGCCCCAGCATTTT. J is TRBJ1-5 and V is TRBV30; D is unclear. V was pared by 7 bases and J by 5 bases, with 6 bases between. The germline V gene encodes CDR1 GTSNPN and CDR2 SVGIG (reference sequence). The CDR3 contains 10 residues.

This clone has a single count. The chain combines TRBV5-4 with TRBJ2-5, with TRBD1 matching 8 bases. Trimming cost V 4 bases and J 4 bases; bases outside gene matches: 6. CDR3 length: 14 amino acids. The germline V gene encodes CDR1 SGHNT and CDR2 YYREEE (reference sequence). For the CDR3, the DNA is TGTGCCAGCAGCCCAGGACAGGGTGGAGAGACCCAGTACTTC. This gives the protein CASSPGQGGETQYF.